This T cell receptor (beta chain) was obtained from a study of blood T cell repertoires in COVID-19. Turning to the study itself: Material from acute and convalescent COVID-19 was sourced from the United States, Italy and Spain. T cells, B-cell-depleted T cells, or PBMCs supplied cDNA or gDNA.

In the authors' methods: How many nucleated cells were present was estimated from reference gene primer amplification. Using immunoSEQ multiplex PCR, the repertoire was profiled, and TCRdb retains in-frame clones only, with some absent. Clonal size and the V and J genes are those of that table, whereas D and trimming came from the DNA. The sample carries about 150,000 clones, 85% to 90% recorded once. The specimen was peripheral blood. This clonotype originated in a man aged 50 to 60 with active COVID-19.

CDR3 in DNA: TGTGCCTGGGGGCCCCGCGGGGGGGAGCTGTTTTTT. Its translation is CAWGPRGGELFF. This chain links TRBV30 with TRBJ2-2, with a possible D match to TRBD2 (5 bases). The CDR3 runs to 12 residues. Trimming cost V 5 bases and J 8 bases, with 12 bases left between them. Germline CDR1 reads GTSNPN; CDR2 reads SVGIG (reference sequence). Based on the CDR3 plus reference TRBV30 and TRBJ2-2, the full variable domain is SQTIHQWPATLVQPVGSPLSLECTVEGTSNPNLYWYRQAAGRGLQLLFYSVGIGQISSEVPQNLSASRPQDRQFILSSKKLLLSDSGFYLCAWGPRGGELFFGEGSRLTVL.